This T cell receptor (beta chain) was found in a study of T cell responses to AZD1222 COVID-19 vaccine. About this clone: Its target is unknown.

Per the germline V gene, CDR1 is SGHRS and CDR2 is YFSETQ. With 9 bases clipped from V and 1 base from J, the junction kept 12 bases outside the gene matches. CDR3 length equals 17 residues. Notes on the study in general: Donors were largely white British and mainly female; clonal diversity was possibly underestimated.

Profiling relied on immunoSEQ multiplex PCR, and the TCRdb table lists in-frame clones only, not all of them. The table shows 150,000 to 200,000 clones, with 75% to 90% occurring only once. The TCR was taken from an adult who received the MenACWY meningococcal vaccine as a control. The V and J genes are TRBV5-1 and TRBJ2-2, with 10 bases aligning to TRBD2. Specimen: peripheral blood, collected 28 days after the second dose of the MenACWY control vaccine. CDR3 bases: TGCGCCATCTTAACCCGGACTAGCGGAATGAACACCGGGGAGCTGTTTTTT. Translated, it gives CAILTRTSGMNTGELFF. Full variable domain (missing parts from reference TRBV5-1 and TRBJ2-2): KAGVTQTPRYLIKTRGQQVTLSCSPISGHRSVSWYQQTPGQGLQFLFEYFSETQRNKGNFPGRFSGRQFSNSRSEMNVSTLELGDSALYLCAILTRTSGMNTGELFFGEGSRLTVL.